The rows below give T cell receptor beta chains drawn from one sample of a study of T-cell reconstitution after alpha-beta-depleted transplantation in children. TCRdb itself ran the PCR reads through MiXCR, one entry per CDR3 protein. The table lists approximately 130,000 distinct CDR3 sequences, more than 9.5% of them singletons, with about 25% in the top ten. The sample was PBMCs, mostly from graft donor cells, taken 180 days after TCRalphabeta/CD19-depleted stem cell transplant. The receptors come from a girl under three years old who had a stem cell transplant for combined immunodeficiency, so the T cells may come from the graft donor. The CDR3 runs from the conserved cysteine through the conserved F or W. Each record gives: clone size, J gene, CDR3 length, V gene, D gene, CDR3 protein, CDR3 DNA. A D gene is named only where the DNA matches it firmly. Clone size is given for some rows only: seen once, a few or many times, or a class if the clone is expanded.

clone size: -; J gene: TRBJ1-5; CDR3 length: 14; V gene: TRBV5-1; D gene: -; CDR3 protein: CASSLDPGGQPQHF; CDR3 DNA: TGCGCCAGCAGCTTGGACCCGGGTGGCCAGCCCCAGCATTTT
clone size: -; J gene: TRBJ2-7; CDR3 length: 13; V gene: TRBV20-1; D gene: -; CDR3 protein: CSASGSSSYEQYF; CDR3 DNA: TGCAGTGCTAGCGGGTCTAGCTCCTACGAGCAGTACTTC
clone size: few; J gene: TRBJ2-3; CDR3 length: 16; V gene: TRBV20-1; D gene: -; CDR3 protein: CSARDPGGTVSDTQYF; CDR3 DNA: TGCAGTGCTAGAGATCCTGGGGGGACGGTGTCAGATACGCAGTATTTT
clone size: -; J gene: TRBJ2-5; CDR3 length: 15; V gene: TRBV19; D gene: -; CDR3 protein: CASSINKGRRETQYF; CDR3 DNA: TGTGCCAGTAGTATTAATAAGGGTCGTAGGGAGACCCAGTACTTC
clone size: -; J gene: TRBJ2-2; CDR3 length: 14; V gene: TRBV5-1; D gene: -; CDR3 protein: CASSLGGTAGELFF; CDR3 DNA: TGCGCCAGCAGCTTGGGTGGTACCGCCGGGGAGCTGTTTTTT
clone size: few; J gene: TRBJ2-4; CDR3 length: 15; V gene: TRBV12-3/TRBV12-4; D gene: TRBD2; CDR3 protein: CASTIYGGGVNIQYF; CDR3 DNA: TGTGCCAGCACTATCTATGGCGGGGGGGTAAACATTCAGTACTTC
clone size: -; J gene: TRBJ2-5; CDR3 length: 17; V gene: TRBV24-1; D gene: TRBD1; CDR3 protein: CATSAWERTGGAETQYF; CDR3 DNA: TGTGCCACCAGTGCGTGGGAGCGAACAGGGGGCGCGGAGACCCAGTACTTC
clone size: -; J gene: TRBJ2-5; CDR3 length: 13; V gene: TRBV7-8; D gene: -; CDR3 protein: CASSTGIQETQYF; CDR3 DNA: TGTGCCAGCAGCACAGGAATCCAAGAGACCCAGTACTTC
clone size: few; J gene: TRBJ2-1; CDR3 length: 14; V gene: TRBV29-1; D gene: -; CDR3 protein: CSVDKGVADGEQFF; CDR3 DNA: TGCAGCGTTGATAAGGGGGTAGCCGACGGTGAGCAGTTCTTC
clone size: many; J gene: TRBJ2-2; CDR3 length: 17; V gene: TRBV6-1; D gene: -; CDR3 protein: CASSTLRTTTDTGELFF; CDR3 DNA: TGTGCCAGCAGTACGCTTCGGACTACTACTGACACCGGGGAGCTGTTTTTT
clone size: few; J gene: TRBJ1-4; CDR3 length: 18; V gene: TRBV28; D gene: TRBD1; CDR3 protein: CASSSPAERQGINEKLFF; CDR3 DNA: TGTGCCAGCAGTTCCCCCGCGGAACGACAGGGGATTAATGAAAAACTGTTTTTT
clone size: -; J gene: TRBJ2-5; CDR3 length: 18; V gene: TRBV5-5; D gene: TRBD2; CDR3 protein: CASSSLGPTSGLQETQYF; CDR3 DNA: TGTGCCAGCAGCTCCTTAGGCCCGACTAGCGGGCTCCAAGAGACCCAGTACTTC
clone size: few; J gene: TRBJ2-5; CDR3 length: 16; V gene: TRBV6-2/TRBV6-3; D gene: TRBD2; CDR3 protein: CASSSTSGGTQETQYF; CDR3 DNA: TGTGCCAGCAGTTCGACTAGCGGGGGAACCCAAGAGACCCAGTACTTC
clone size: -; J gene: TRBJ2-5; CDR3 length: 14; V gene: TRBV11-2; D gene: -; CDR3 protein: CASSLDGYQETQYF; CDR3 DNA: TGTGCCAGCAGCTTAGATGGCTATCAAGAGACCCAGTACTTC
clone size: few; J gene: TRBJ1-1; CDR3 length: 13; V gene: TRBV29-1; D gene: -; CDR3 protein: CSALTQMNTEAFF; CDR3 DNA: TGCAGCGCCCTGACCCAGATGAACACTGAAGCTTTCTTT
clone size: many; J gene: TRBJ2-3; CDR3 length: 16; V gene: TRBV20-1; D gene: TRBD2; CDR3 protein: CSARGSTSGSTDTQYF; CDR3 DNA: TGCAGTGCTAGAGGATCTACTAGCGGGAGCACAGATACGCAGTATTTT
clone size: few; J gene: TRBJ2-2; CDR3 length: 15; V gene: TRBV9; D gene: -; CDR3 protein: CASSVVDGGSGELFF; CDR3 DNA: TGTGCCAGCAGCGTAGTGGACGGGGGATCCGGGGAGCTGTTTTTT
clone size: -; J gene: TRBJ2-5; CDR3 length: 13; V gene: TRBV12-3/TRBV12-4; D gene: -; CDR3 protein: CASSFKVEETQYF; CDR3 DNA: TGTGCCAGCAGTTTCAAGGTAGAAGAGACCCAGTACTTC
clone size: many; J gene: TRBJ2-7; CDR3 length: 12; V gene: TRBV10-3; D gene: -; CDR3 protein: CAISDGVGEQYF; CDR3 DNA: TGTGCCATCAGCGACGGGGTAGGCGAGCAGTACTTC
clone size: -; J gene: TRBJ2-1; CDR3 length: 16; V gene: TRBV18; D gene: TRBD2; CDR3 protein: CASSPRAFAGGIEQFF; CDR3 DNA: TGTGCCAGCTCACCACGAGCTTTTGCGGGAGGGATTGAGCAGTTCTTC
clone size: -; J gene: TRBJ2-3; CDR3 length: 13; V gene: TRBV20-1; D gene: -; CDR3 protein: CSARVSGLSTQYF; CDR3 DNA: TGCAGTGCTAGAGTCTCCGGGCTGAGCACGCAGTATTTT
clone size: few; J gene: TRBJ1-5; CDR3 length: 15; V gene: TRBV20-1; D gene: -; CDR3 protein: CSASEGVSSNQPQHF; CDR3 DNA: TGCAGTGCTAGTGAGGGAGTCTCAAGCAATCAGCCCCAGCATTTT
clone size: -; J gene: TRBJ2-7; CDR3 length: 15; V gene: TRBV11-2; D gene: TRBD2; CDR3 protein: CASSHPGTSGYEQYF; CDR3 DNA: TGTGCCAGCAGCCACCCCGGGACTAGCGGCTACGAGCAGTACTTC
clone size: few; J gene: TRBJ2-7; CDR3 length: 14; V gene: TRBV12-3/TRBV12-4; D gene: -; CDR3 protein: CASSIQRSSYEQYF; CDR3 DNA: TGTGCCAGCAGCATCCAGCGGAGCTCCTACGAGCAGTACTTC
clone size: few; J gene: TRBJ1-1; CDR3 length: 12; V gene: TRBV10-3; D gene: -; CDR3 protein: CAISDPGTEAFF; CDR3 DNA: TGTGCCATCAGTGATCCGGGCACTGAAGCTTTCTTT
clone size: few; J gene: TRBJ1-2; CDR3 length: 15; V gene: TRBV25-1; D gene: -; CDR3 protein: CASSGTGRGNYGYTF; CDR3 DNA: TGTGCCAGCTCAGGGACGGGCCGCGGAAACTATGGCTACACCTTC
clone size: few; J gene: TRBJ1-1; CDR3 length: 16; V gene: TRBV5-1; D gene: TRBD1; CDR3 protein: CASSEHGQGPVAEAFF; CDR3 DNA: TGCGCCAGCAGCGAACACGGACAGGGACCGGTTGCTGAAGCTTTCTTT
clone size: few; J gene: TRBJ2-5; CDR3 length: 14; V gene: TRBV29-1; D gene: -; CDR3 protein: CSVEGGGGGETQYF; CDR3 DNA: TGCAGCGTTGAAGGAGGGGGGGGTGGGGAGACCCAGTACTTC
clone size: -; J gene: TRBJ2-7; CDR3 length: 16; V gene: TRBV3-1; D gene: -; CDR3 protein: CASSQDNGDISYEQYF; CDR3 DNA: TGTGCCAGCAGCCAAGATAATGGGGACATCTCCTACGAGCAGTACTTC
clone size: -; J gene: TRBJ2-2; CDR3 length: 13; V gene: TRBV20-1; D gene: -; CDR3 protein: CSARGVYTGELFF; CDR3 DNA: TGCAGTGCAAGGGGGGTCTACACCGGGGAGCTGTTTTTT
clone size: few; J gene: TRBJ1-6; CDR3 length: 13; V gene: TRBV20-1; D gene: -; CDR3 protein: CSATGTQNSPLHF; CDR3 DNA: TGCAGTGCGACCGGGACACAGAATTCACCCCTCCACTTT
clone size: -; J gene: TRBJ2-7; CDR3 length: 14; V gene: TRBV19; D gene: -; CDR3 protein: CASSQSAGYREQYF; CDR3 DNA: TGTGCCAGTAGTCAATCGGCAGGGTACCGCGAGCAGTACTTC
clone size: many; J gene: TRBJ1-1; CDR3 length: 14; V gene: TRBV10-3; D gene: -; CDR3 protein: CAISGSDGNTEAFF; CDR3 DNA: TGTGCCATCAGTGGCAGTGACGGGAACACTGAAGCTTTCTTT
clone size: -; J gene: TRBJ1-5; CDR3 length: 13; V gene: TRBV7-9; D gene: -; CDR3 protein: CASSRSQGQPQHF; CDR3 DNA: TGTGCCAGCAGCCGTAGTCAGGGTCAGCCCCAGCATTTT
clone size: few; J gene: TRBJ2-3; CDR3 length: 14; V gene: TRBV10-3; D gene: TRBD1; CDR3 protein: CAISERDRTDTQYF; CDR3 DNA: TGTGCCATCAGTGAGCGGGACAGGACAGATACGCAGTATTTT
clone size: many; J gene: TRBJ2-7; CDR3 length: 15; V gene: TRBV14; D gene: TRBD1; CDR3 protein: CASSQVGTGLYEQYF; CDR3 DNA: TGTGCCAGCAGCCAAGTAGGGACAGGGTTGTACGAGCAGTACTTC
clone size: -; J gene: TRBJ2-2; CDR3 length: 15; V gene: TRBV27; D gene: -; CDR3 protein: CASSWAGPNTGELFF; CDR3 DNA: TGTGCCAGCAGTTGGGCGGGGCCGAACACCGGGGAGCTGTTTTTT
clone size: many; J gene: TRBJ1-1; CDR3 length: 15; V gene: TRBV5-1; D gene: TRBD1; CDR3 protein: CASTQMGQLDTEAFF; CDR3 DNA: TGCGCCAGCACCCAGATGGGACAGCTTGACACTGAAGCTTTCTTT
clone size: -; J gene: TRBJ2-4; CDR3 length: 20; V gene: TRBV5-4; D gene: TRBD2; CDR3 protein: CASSLTRVSGSGGRKNIQYF; CDR3 DNA: TGTGCCAGCAGCTTGACCCGGGTCTCAGGTAGCGGGGGGAGGAAAAACATTCAGTACTTC
clone size: few; J gene: TRBJ2-3; CDR3 length: 14; V gene: TRBV11-3; D gene: -; CDR3 protein: CASSLLSSTDTQYF; CDR3 DNA: TGTGCCAGCAGCTTACTTTCTAGCACAGATACGCAGTATTTT
clone size: few; J gene: TRBJ2-5; CDR3 length: 14; V gene: TRBV12-3/TRBV12-4; D gene: -; CDR3 protein: CASSLSNLQETQYF; CDR3 DNA: TGTGCCAGCAGTTTAAGCAATCTCCAAGAGACCCAGTACTTC
clone size: many; J gene: TRBJ2-7; CDR3 length: 14; V gene: TRBV6-5; D gene: -; CDR3 protein: CASSYIGQADEQYF; CDR3 DNA: TGTGCCAGCAGTTACATAGGTCAAGCGGACGAGCAGTACTTC
clone size: -; J gene: TRBJ2-7; CDR3 length: 12; V gene: TRBV29-1; D gene: -; CDR3 protein: CSVGRGKFEQYF; CDR3 DNA: TGCAGCGTTGGTCGCGGGAAGTTTGAGCAGTACTTC
clone size: -; J gene: TRBJ2-5; CDR3 length: 17; V gene: TRBV4-3; D gene: TRBD2; CDR3 protein: CASSQDFSGRVGETQYF; CDR3 DNA: TGCGCCAGCAGCCAAGATTTTAGCGGGAGGGTGGGAGAGACCCAGTACTTC
clone size: -; J gene: TRBJ2-7; CDR3 length: 14; V gene: TRBV29-1; D gene: TRBD2; CDR3 protein: CSVVGSGSSYEQYF; CDR3 DNA: TGCAGCGTTGTAGGTAGCGGGAGCTCCTACGAGCAGTACTTC